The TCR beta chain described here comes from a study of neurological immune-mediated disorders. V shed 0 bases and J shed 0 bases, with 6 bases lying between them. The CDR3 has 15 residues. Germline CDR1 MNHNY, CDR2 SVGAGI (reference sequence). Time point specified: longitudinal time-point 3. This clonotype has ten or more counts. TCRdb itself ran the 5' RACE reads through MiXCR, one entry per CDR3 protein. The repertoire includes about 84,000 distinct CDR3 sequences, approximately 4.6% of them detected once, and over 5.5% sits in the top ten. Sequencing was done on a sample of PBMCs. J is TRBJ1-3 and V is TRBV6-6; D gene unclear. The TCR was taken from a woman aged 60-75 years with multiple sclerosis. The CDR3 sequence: CASSYSPDSGNTIYF. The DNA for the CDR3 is TGTGCCAGCAGTTACTCCCCAGACTCTGGAAACACCATATATTTT.